This TCR beta chain was captured in a study of blood T cell repertoires in COVID-19. Source study methods: Amplified reference gene primers provided the basis for estimating nucleated cell counts. Data came from immunoSEQ multiplex PCR; TCRdb stores just in-frame clones and leaves some out. Clone size and the V and J calls come from that table; the DNA yielded D and trimming. The sample has roughly 260,000 clones, about 90% seen once; the top ten hold 1% to 1.5%. This clone was detected once. V was clipped by 3 bases and J by 4 bases, with 18 bases between them. This CDR3 comprises 15 residues. Germline CDR1 and CDR2: SQVTM and ANQGSEA. Everyone who took part was roughly 18 to 89 years old, and they came from 20 to 25 US areas.

The rearrangement uses TRBV29-1 and TRBJ1-2; D is perhaps TRBD1 (5 bases). The sequence was collected from a human donor in a cohort exposed to, infected with or recovered from COVID-19 (not recorded which). The donor label of this sample is uncertain. Sequencing input: PBMCs or T cells enriched from blood (not recorded which). The CDR3, as DNA: TGCAGCGTTGACCGTTCTGGGGCGGGGATCTATGGCTACACCTTC. This codes for CSVDRSGAGIYGYTF.